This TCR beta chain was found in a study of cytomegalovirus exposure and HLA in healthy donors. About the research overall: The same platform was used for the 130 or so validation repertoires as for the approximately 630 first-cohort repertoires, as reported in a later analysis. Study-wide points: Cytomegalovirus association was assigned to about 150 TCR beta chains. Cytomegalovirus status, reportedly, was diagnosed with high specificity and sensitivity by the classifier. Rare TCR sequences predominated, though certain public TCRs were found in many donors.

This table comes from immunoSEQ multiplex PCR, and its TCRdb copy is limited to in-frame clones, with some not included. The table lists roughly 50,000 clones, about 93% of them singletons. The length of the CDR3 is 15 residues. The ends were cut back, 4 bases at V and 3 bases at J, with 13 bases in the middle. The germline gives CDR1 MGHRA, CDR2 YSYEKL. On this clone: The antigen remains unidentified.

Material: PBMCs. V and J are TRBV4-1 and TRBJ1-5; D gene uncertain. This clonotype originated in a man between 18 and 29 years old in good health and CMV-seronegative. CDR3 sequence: CASSPGSGSNQPQHF. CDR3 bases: TGCGCCAGCAGCCCTGGATCGGGGTCCAATCAGCCCCAGCATTTT.